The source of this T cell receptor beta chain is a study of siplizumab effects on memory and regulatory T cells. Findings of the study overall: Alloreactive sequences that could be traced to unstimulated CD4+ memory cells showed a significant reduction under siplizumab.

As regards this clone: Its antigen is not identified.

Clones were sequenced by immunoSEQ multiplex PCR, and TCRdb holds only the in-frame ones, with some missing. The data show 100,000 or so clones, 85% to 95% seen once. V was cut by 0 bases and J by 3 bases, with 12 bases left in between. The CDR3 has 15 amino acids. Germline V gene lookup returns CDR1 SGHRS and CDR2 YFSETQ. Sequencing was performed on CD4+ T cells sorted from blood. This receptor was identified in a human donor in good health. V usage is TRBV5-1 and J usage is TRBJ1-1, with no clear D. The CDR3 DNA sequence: TGCGCCAGCAGCTTGGGTATAAGTCGGGACACTGAAGCTTTCTTT. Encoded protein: CASSLGISRDTEAFF.